The present entry profiles one T cell receptor beta chain with its context. Generated by immunoSEQ multiplex PCR, the TCRdb table keeps only in-frame clones and is missing some. The sample consists of 38,000 or so clones, 95% of them appearing once. This sample was included in a study of T cells in tuberculosis. Study-wide background: IGRA-negative adolescents, IGRA-positive adolescents with latent tuberculosis and adults with active tuberculosis formed this South African cohort.

The length of the CDR3 is 15 residues. V was cut by 6 bases and J by 10 bases, with 19 bases left in between. The V gene's germline CDR1 is MNHEY and CDR2 SMNVEV (reference sequence). The sequence was obtained from a donor aged 10-29 years with latent tuberculosis or without tuberculosis infection. V gene TRBV27 combines with J gene TRBJ1-6; D gene unclear. Sequenced sample: PBMCs. CDR3 region: CASRLLRVPYSPLHF. CDR3 DNA: TGTGCCAGCAGACTGCTCCGGGTTCCCTACTCACCCCTCCACTTT.